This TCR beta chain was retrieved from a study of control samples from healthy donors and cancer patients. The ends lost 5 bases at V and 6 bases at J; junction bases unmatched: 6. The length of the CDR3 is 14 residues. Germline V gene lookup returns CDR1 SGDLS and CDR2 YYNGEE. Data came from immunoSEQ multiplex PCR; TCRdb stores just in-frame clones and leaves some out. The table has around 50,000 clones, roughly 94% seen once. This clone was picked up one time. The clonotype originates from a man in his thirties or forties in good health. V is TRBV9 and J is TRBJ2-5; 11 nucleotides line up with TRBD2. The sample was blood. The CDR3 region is CASSATSGSQTQYF. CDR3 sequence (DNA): TGTGCCAGCAGTGCTACTAGCGGGAGCCAGACCCAGTACTTC.